In this sample, the clone carrying this T cell receptor (beta chain) turned up many times. As yet, its antigen is unknown. Quantitative 5'-RACE was performed with molecular barcodes, and it yielded the TCR beta libraries. MiXCR, run by TCRdb on the 5' RACE reads, gives a single entry per CDR3 protein. The sample includes under 150,000 distinct CDR3 sequences, 9.3% of them seen just once. This specimen belongs to a study of CD8 T cells in ankylosing spondylitis. Regarding the study as a whole: Reactive arthritis synovial fluid and blood were previously reported to contain some motif variants. Roughly eight highly homologous variants made up a TCR beta motif that seemed to typify ankylosing spondylitis blood. Matched synovial fluid from ankylosing spondylitis patients was reported to be enriched for disease-linked clones.

This sequence was found in a male donor with ankylosing spondylitis or in good health (not recorded which). Sample: blood, either unsorted or a sorted T cell fraction (not recorded which).

CDR3 coding DNA: TGCAGTGCCGAGGGACAGTCTGTTTACAATGAGCAGTTCTTC. It specifies CSAEGQSVYNEQFF. V is TRBV20-1 and J is TRBJ2-1; TRBD1 agrees at 7 bases. V lost 6 bases and J lost 4; bases outside the gene matches: 9. Germline V gives CDR1 DFQATT, CDR2 SNEGSKA (reference sequence). The CDR3 has 14 amino acids.